Sequencing of this T cell receptor (beta chain) was carried out in a study of CD8 T cells in Susac syndrome. A quantity of about 0.45 to 1 ug RNA underwent reverse transcription using random hexamers. With immunoSEQ multiplex PCR, TCR beta CDR3 was amplified across 54 Vbeta and 13 Jbeta. TCRdb used MiXCR to reprocess the immunoSEQ multiplex PCR reads, holding one entry per CDR3 protein. The table shows tens of thousands of distinct CDR3 sequences, with roughly 93% occurring only once. The CDR3 length is 16 residues. Germline V gene data show CDR1 as LNHDA and CDR2 as SQIVND (reference sequence). V dropped 9 bases and J dropped 0; count of bases not matched to a gene: 3. The authors carried out high-throughput sequencing of TCR beta. They applied it to CD8+ and CD4+ T cells obtained from blood. Healthy donors constituted the control group, matched for age and sex. Negative magnetic isolation gave CD8+ and CD4+ cells; FACS enriched CD8+ TEMRA.

This clonotype originated in a human donor in good health. The gene calls are TRBV19 and TRBJ2-6; 12 nucleotides align to TRBD1. Input material: CD8+ T cells from PBMCs. The CDR3 DNA is TGTGCCAGAGGGGACAGGGGGCTCTCTGGGGCCAACGTCCTGACTTTC. Translated: CARGDRGLSGANVLTF. Together with reference TRBV19 and TRBJ2-6, the CDR3 gives the full variable domain: DGGITQSPKYLFRKEGQNVTLSCEQNLNHDAMYWYRQDPGQGLRLIYYSQIVNDFQKGDIAEGYSVSREKKESFPLTVTSAQKNPTAFYLCARGDRGLSGANVLTFGAGSRLTVL.